This T cell receptor (beta chain) came from a study of T cell repertoires in ileal Crohn's disease (dated by TCRdb to about 2019). Broadly, across the study: Median disease duration was roughly 8.2 years, and around 35% of patients were identified as active smokers at the time of surgery. All patients had surgery for a complication: stricturing disease in approximately 60% and penetrating disease in about 40%. Roughly half of the patients were given postoperative therapy, with around eleven receiving thiopurines and under 20 receiving anti-TNF agents. M6 samples consisted of neoterminal ileum biopsies collected during postoperative colonoscopy. The TCR repertoire was analysed in fewer than 65 patients with Crohn's disease drawn from a prospective multicentre cohort. The study was conducted in parallel with a multicentre cohort built to find predictors of early endoscopic recurrence after ileocolonic resection. Endoscopic postoperative recurrence was defined by a Rutgeerts score above i0. A total of some 170 mucosal samples from some 60 patients were sequenced, collected from several sites on the surgical specimen as well as at postoperative endoscopy.

Inclusive of the bounding cysteine and phenylalanine, the CDR3 is 15 residues long. Kept here is only the CDR3 DNA, which spans 45 bases and is read in frame from base 1. According to the germline V gene (reference sequence), CDR1 reads MNHEY and CDR2 reads SMNVEV. V is clipped by 3 bases and J by 4 bases, and the sequence between their germline boundaries is 13 bases long. The sample's time point, from its label and the paper: neoterminal ileum biopsy at postoperative endoscopy, about 6 months after surgery. Adults with ileal or ileocolonic Crohn's disease and an indication for ileocolonic resection were eligible for inclusion. Whole ileal mucosal biopsies were stored frozen at -80°C before DNA extraction. A TRizol-based method was used to extract genomic DNA from the frozen whole biopsies, and the DNA was quantified with a NanoDrop 2000 spectrophotometer. Results and caveats for the whole study, not just this receptor: Only a subgroup of patients, of unstated size, had their mucosal CD4 and CD8 T cells sorted and sequenced. Compared with CD4 T cells, sorted CD8 T cells contained more high-frequency clones, which suggests that the mucosal expansions were mostly CD8. Within the first year after surgery, the timing of postoperative endoscopy varied, and the median delay was around seven months. Endoscopic recurrence was linked to a higher percentage of high-frequency clones at surgery, and recurrence occurred in every patient whose clonality exceeded 26.8% (18/57). A significantly higher proportion of clonal expansions was observed in active smokers at surgery than in non-smokers (approximately 28% vs 17%, p=0.02).

For this clone: Its recognized antigen is unknown. Per-base qualities were not stored, and no clone one base away is much larger.

Roughly 540 nanograms of biopsy DNA per sample were submitted for commercial TCRB immunosequencing. CDR3 regions were amplified from genomic DNA by Adaptive Biotechnology using a two-step, amplification bias-controlled multiplex PCR. In the first PCR, primers covered every V and J gene segment, and in the second PCR, barcodes and Illumina adapters were added. CDR3 libraries were sequenced using an Illumina instrument. As for the original processing: Analysis combined the vendor-provided pipelines with custom analysis of raw data in R/Bioconductor under R version 3.3.0. Clonality, which ranges from 0 to 1, was calculated as the inverse of the normalised Shannon entropy across all productive clones. High-frequency clones were defined as the repertoire share of the top 100 clones, retaining only clones passing a 95% confidence test. Repertoire diversity was measured with the Simpson index, and overlap between samples was measured with the Morisita-Horn index. TCRdb limited this immuneACCESS table to in-frame rearrangements with V and J called. A share of clones is missing; checked studies link under half to unresolved V genes, and the rest is unexplained. For V, J and clone size, that table is used; D and trimming come from the DNA. This sample is represented by 15,000 or so clones; around 72% of them were singletons. The ten largest clones add up to approximately 4% of the sample.

The chain is assembled from TRBV27 and TRBJ1-5, with no reliable assignment of the D segment. This receptor was obtained from an adult with Crohn's disease. Material for sequencing was ileal tissue. The sequenced DNA: TGTGCCAGCAGTTTGGCTCTACCGCTAAATCAGCCCCAGCATTTT. Protein translation: CASSLALPLNQPQHF.